Detailed here is one T cell receptor beta chain. The data are from a study of T cell repertoires in cytomegalovirus infection. CDR1 is LNHDA, CDR2 SQIVND, per germline (reference sequence). V dropped 9 bases and J dropped 6; count of bases not matched to a gene: 10. This CDR3 region has 14 residues. TCRdb analysed the reads with MiXCR anew, one entry per CDR3 protein. The sample records some 680,000 distinct CDR3 sequences, 35% to 40% being singletons. The TCR comes from a human donor in good health (CMV status not recorded). Some clones in this sample may be carry-over from other donors' samples. The chain uses TRBV19 and TRBJ2-1; 8 bases are shared with TRBD2. The sample comprised PBMCs. This CDR3 reads CASSGGAGANEQFF. The CDR3 DNA sequence: TGTGCCAGCTCGGGGGGGGCAGGGGCCAATGAGCAGTTCTTC.